The clone carrying this T cell receptor (beta chain) has a count of ten or more. In TCRdb, the RT-PCR reads were re-called with MiXCR into one record per CDR3 protein. The table shows 650,000 to 800,000 distinct CDR3 sequences, with 11% to 15% occurring only once. The CDR3 runs to 15 residues. V was trimmed by 3 bases and J by 1 base, leaving 14 bases between them. Germline CDR1 reads DFQATT; CDR2 reads SNEGSKA (reference sequence). This clonotype was obtained from a female donor in good health, serving as a healthy control. The V gene is TRBV20-1, the J gene TRBJ2-3; a possible D gene is TRBD1 (6 bases). Sequenced material: memory CD4+ T cells from blood. In DNA, the CDR3 is TGCAGTGCTAGGGAGTGGGCAGGGGGCACAGATACGCAGTATTTT. It specifies CSAREWAGGTDTQYF.